This entry concerns a single TCR beta chain. Antigen unknown. This specimen belongs to a study of T cell responses to AZD1222 COVID-19 vaccine. Findings of the study overall: At study baseline, merely five or six AZD1222 recipients were seropositive.

CDR1 and CDR2 from the germline V gene are LNHDA and SQIVND (reference sequence). Between the trimmed V and J ends, which lost 5 bases and 0 bases, there was a span of 8 bases. CDR3 length: 14 residues. Produced via immunoSEQ multiplex PCR; TCRdb's table is partial and in-frame only. Among 84,000 or so clones listed, roughly 86% were seen once. Sample: peripheral blood, taken on day 0 of MenACWY control vaccination. This chain connects TRBV19 to TRBJ1-5; D gene unclear. The receptor's source is an adult in good health. The CDR3 spells CASSPAGSNQPQHF. The CDR3 nucleotides read TGTGCCAGTAGTCCGGCAGGTAGCAATCAGCCCCAGCATTTT.